This entry is about one T cell receptor (beta chain). The antigen is unknown. This sample was included in a study of human T cells and chemical hapten exposure. Study in general: Chiefly female patients presented with alopecia areata, totalis or universalis. Findings and caveats of the study: Controls formed significantly fewer large CDR3 similarity clusters than expanded TCRs did. Counts of TCRs above 1 in 1000 frequency stayed unchanged with DPC sensitization.

TCRdb redid the calling of the RACE reads with MiXCR, one entry per CDR3 protein. The sample lists roughly 70,000 distinct CDR3 sequences, approximately 35% occurring once. The time point here: patch test 1, 2 weeks after DPC sensitization. Sample treatment: therapeutic diphenylcyclopropenone sensitization with weekly scalp DPC. This TCR came from a man aged 35 to 55 with alopecia areata. Some clones in this sample may be carry-over from other donors' samples. This sample comprised whole blood, obtained in connection with sensitization to the hapten diphenylcyclopropenone (DPC).

Written as DNA, the CDR3 is TGTGCCAGCTCGGGACCCAGGAGCTCCTACGAGCAGTACTTC. Amino acid sequence: CASSGPRSSYEQYF. The chain joins TRBV12-3 or TRBV12-4 to TRBJ2-7; D may correspond to TRBD1 or TRBD2 (5 bases each). V was trimmed by 8 bases and J by 0 bases, leaving 14 bases between them. The CDR3 extends over 14 amino acids.